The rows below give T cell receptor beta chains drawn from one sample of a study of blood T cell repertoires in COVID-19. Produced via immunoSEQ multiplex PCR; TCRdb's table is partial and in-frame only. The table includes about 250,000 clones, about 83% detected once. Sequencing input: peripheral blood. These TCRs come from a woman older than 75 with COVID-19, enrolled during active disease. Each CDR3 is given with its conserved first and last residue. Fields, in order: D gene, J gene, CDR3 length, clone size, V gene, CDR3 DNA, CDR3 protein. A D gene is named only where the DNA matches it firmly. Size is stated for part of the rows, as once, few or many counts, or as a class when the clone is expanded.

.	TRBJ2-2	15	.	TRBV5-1	TGCGCCAGCAGCTTGGGGGCAGGGATGTCCGGGGAGCTGTTTTTT	CASSLGAGMSGELFF
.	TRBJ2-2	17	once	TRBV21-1	TGTGCCAGCAGCAAAGGGGGGATAGCGGGGGACCAAACGGAGCTGTTTTTT	CASSKGGIAGDQTELFF
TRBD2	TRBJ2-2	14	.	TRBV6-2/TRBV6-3	TGTGCCAGCAGTTACCGGGGGGACACCGGGGAGCTGTTTTTT	CASSYRGDTGELFF
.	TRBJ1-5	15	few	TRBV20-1	TGCAGTGCTAGTGCGGTCTATCAGGGCAATCAGCCCCAGCATTTT	CSASAVYQGNQPQHF
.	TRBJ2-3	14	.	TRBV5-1	TGCGCCAGCAGCGGAGGACAGAGCACAGATACGCAGTATTTT	CASSGGQSTDTQYF
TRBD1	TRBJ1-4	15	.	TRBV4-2	TGTGCCAGCAGCCAGGGACAGGAGCTCAATGAAAAACTGTTTTTT	CASSQGQELNEKLFF
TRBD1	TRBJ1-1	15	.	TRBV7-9	TGTGCCAGCAGTCCAGGGGGCGGAGGGGAAACTGAAGCTTTCTTT	CASSPGGGGETEAFF
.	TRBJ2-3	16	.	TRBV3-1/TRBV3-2	TGTGCCAGCAGCCAAGCTGTGGGACTTTTCACAGATACGCAGTATTTT	CASSQAVGLFTDTQYF
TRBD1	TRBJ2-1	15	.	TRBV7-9	TGTGCCAGCAGCTTAGTAGGGGGCGCTGGGTATGAGCAGTTCTTC	CASSLVGGAGYEQFF
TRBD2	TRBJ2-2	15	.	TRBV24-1	TGTGCCACCACCGGGGGGGGCCTGGGCACCGGGGAGCTGTTTTTT	CATTGGGLGTGELFF
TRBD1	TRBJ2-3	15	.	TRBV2	TGTGCCAGCAGCGGACAGGGTCACCGGACAGATACGCAGTATTTT	CASSGQGHRTDTQYF
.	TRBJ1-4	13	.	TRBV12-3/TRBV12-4	TGTGCCAGCTCGGGGCAGGGGTATGAAAAACTGTTTTTT	CASSGQGYEKLFF
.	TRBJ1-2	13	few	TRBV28	TGTGCCAGCAGTTTTACAGGGTTAGATGGCTACACCTTC	CASSFTGLDGYTF
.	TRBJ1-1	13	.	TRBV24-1	TGTGCCACCAGTGATTCGCGTGAGGTAGGCGCTTTCTTT	CATSDSREVGAFF
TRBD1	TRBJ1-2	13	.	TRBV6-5	TGTGCCAGCAGTTATCAACAGGGGTATGGCTACACCTTC	CASSYQQGYGYTF
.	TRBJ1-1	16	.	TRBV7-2	TGTGCCAGCAGCTTAGGTCAGGGTGGCGCGAACACTGAAGCTTTCTTT	CASSLGQGGANTEAFF
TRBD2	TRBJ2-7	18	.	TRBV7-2	TGTGCCAGCAGCTTAGGGACTAGCGGGGCGACTTTCTCCTACGAGCAGTACTTC	CASSLGTSGATFSYEQYF
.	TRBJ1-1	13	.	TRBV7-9	TGTGCCAGCGCACACCCGAACGACACTGAAGCTTTCTTT	CASAHPNDTEAFF
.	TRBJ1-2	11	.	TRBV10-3	TGTGCCATCAGTGATTCTTGGGCCTACACCTTC	CAISDSWAYTF
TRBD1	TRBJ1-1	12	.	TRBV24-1	TGTGCCACCAGTGGTACAGGGGGTGAAGCTTTCTTT	CATSGTGGEAFF
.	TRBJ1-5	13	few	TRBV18	TGTGCCAGCTCACCAACAGGGTGGGAGCCCCAGCATTTT	CASSPTGWEPQHF
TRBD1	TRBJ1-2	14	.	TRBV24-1	TGTGCCACCAGTGATTCGCAGGGGGCGGTTGGCTACACCTTC	CATSDSQGAVGYTF
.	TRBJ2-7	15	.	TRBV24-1	TGTGCCACCAGTGATTCGGCCAGGGGTGGTGACGAGCAGTACTTC	CATSDSARGGDEQYF
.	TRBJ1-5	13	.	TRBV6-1	TGTGCCAGCAGTGAATCAGGGTATCAGCCCCAGCATTTT	CASSESGYQPQHF
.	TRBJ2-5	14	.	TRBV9	TGTGCCAGCAGCGTAGGTGGCAACCAAGAGACCCAGTACTTC	CASSVGGNQETQYF
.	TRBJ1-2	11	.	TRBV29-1	TGCAGCGTCGGGTTTTCGGAGGGCTACACCTTC	CSVGFSEGYTF
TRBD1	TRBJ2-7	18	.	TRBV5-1	TGCGCCAGCAGCTTGGAAGACAGGGGGCAACCTCTTGTCTACGAGCAGTACTTC	CASSLEDRGQPLVYEQYF
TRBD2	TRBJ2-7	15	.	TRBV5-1	TGCGCCAGCAGCTCCGTGGGAGGGAGCTCCTACGAGCAGTACTTC	CASSSVGGSSYEQYF
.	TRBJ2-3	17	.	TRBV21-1	TGTGCCAGCAGCAGGTTCAGACAGGGAGAGGGGACAGATACGCAGTATTTT	CASSRFRQGEGTDTQYF
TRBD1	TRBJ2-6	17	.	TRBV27	TGTGCCAGCAGTGTACAGGGGTCAATGGCTGGGGCCAACGTCCTGACTTTC	CASSVQGSMAGANVLTF
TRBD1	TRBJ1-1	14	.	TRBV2	TGTGCCAGCACCTCCATAACAGGGGAAACTGAAGCTTTCTTT	CASTSITGETEAFF
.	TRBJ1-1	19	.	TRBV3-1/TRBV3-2	TGTGCCAGCAGTACACACCTCAAAAGGGCGGGGGAGTGGAACACTGAAGCTTTCTTT	CASSTHLKRAGEWNTEAFF
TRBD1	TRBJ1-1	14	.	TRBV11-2	TGTGCCAGCAGCTTGACAGGGGTGAACACTGAAGCTTTCTTT	CASSLTGVNTEAFF
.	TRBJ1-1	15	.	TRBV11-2	TGTGCCAGCAGCTTAGATCCAGGTGCTTGGACTGAAGCTTTCTTT	CASSLDPGAWTEAFF
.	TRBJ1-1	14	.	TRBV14	TGTGCCAGCAGCCAGCGCGGGGGGGGCACTGAAGCTTTCTTT	CASSQRGGGTEAFF
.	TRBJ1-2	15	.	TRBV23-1	TGCGCCAGCAGTCAACCGACAGTCTCTTGGGATGGCTACACCTTC	CASSQPTVSWDGYTF
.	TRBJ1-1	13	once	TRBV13	TGTGCCAGCAGCTTAGTGGGAGGGACTGAAGCTTTCTTT	CASSLVGGTEAFF
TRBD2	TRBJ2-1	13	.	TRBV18	TGTGCCAGCTCGCCCACTAGCGGGGGGTCGCAGTTCTTC	CASSPTSGGSQFF
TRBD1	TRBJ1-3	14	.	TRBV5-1	TGCGCCAGCAGCCCCGGGACAGGTGGAAACACCATATATTTT	CASSPGTGGNTIYF
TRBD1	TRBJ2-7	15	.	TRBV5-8	TGTGCCGGAAAATTAATCGGGACAGGGGCCGACGAGCAGTACTTC	CAGKLIGTGADEQYF
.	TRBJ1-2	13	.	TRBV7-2	TGTGCCAGCACCGCTTTGGCCGGGTATGGCTACACCTTC	CASTALAGYGYTF
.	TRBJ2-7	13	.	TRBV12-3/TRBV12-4	TGTGCCAGCAGCCTAGACAGGTTCTACGAGCAGTACTTC	CASSLDRFYEQYF
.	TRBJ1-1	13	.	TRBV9	TGTGCCAGCAGCTACTCATCCCGAACTGAAGCTTTCTTT	CASSYSSRTEAFF
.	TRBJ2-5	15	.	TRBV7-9	TGTGCCAGCAGTAGGAGGGGGGGCCTGGGAGAGACCCAGTACTTC	CASSRRGGLGETQYF
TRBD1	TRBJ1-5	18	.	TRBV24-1	TGTGCCACCAGTGATTCCGGGACAGGAAGGATAAGCAATCAGCCCCAGCATTTT	CATSDSGTGRISNQPQHF
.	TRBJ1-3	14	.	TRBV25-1	TGTGCCAGCAGTGAATATATTGGCGGAAACACCATATATTTT	CASSEYIGGNTIYF
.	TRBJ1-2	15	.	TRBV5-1	TGCGCCAGCAGAAAGGTCTGGGAGTCAAACTATGGCTACACCTTC	CASRKVWESNYGYTF
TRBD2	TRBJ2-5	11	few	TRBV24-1	TGTGCCACCTCACTAGCGGAGACCCAGTACTTC	CATSLAETQYF
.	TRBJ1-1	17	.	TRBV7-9	TGTGCCAGCAGCACCCACGAGGAAAGGGGCATCGGCTCTGAAGCTTTCTTT	CASSTHEERGIGSEAFF
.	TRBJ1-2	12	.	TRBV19	TGTGCCAGTAGTATTACAGCTGGGGGCTACACCTTC	CASSITAGGYTF
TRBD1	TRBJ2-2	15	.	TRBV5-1	TGCGCCAGCAGCAATCGGACAGGAGGCACCGGGGAGCTGTTTTTT	CASSNRTGGTGELFF
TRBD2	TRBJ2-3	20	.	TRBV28	TGTGCCAGCAGTCCCCGAGGGGGTAGCGGGGGGCCTGGGGACACAGATACGCAGTATTTT	CASSPRGGSGGPGDTDTQYF
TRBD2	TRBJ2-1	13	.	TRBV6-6	TGTGCCACCGGGACTAGCGACTACAATGAGCAGTTCTTC	CATGTSDYNEQFF
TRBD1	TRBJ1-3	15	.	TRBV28	TGTGCCAGCAGTCTACAGGGGAGCTCTGGAAACACCATATATTTT	CASSLQGSSGNTIYF